This T cell receptor beta chain came from a study of siplizumab effects on memory and regulatory T cells. Regarding the study as a whole: On average, roughly 70% of mappable alloreactive CD4+ clones were Treg-derived under siplizumab, against about 29% in controls. No naive or memory phenotype could be assigned to roughly 75-97% of proliferating clones. Siplizumab produced a significant drop in alloreactive sequences attributable to unstimulated CD4+ memory cells.

To note about this clone: As yet, its antigen is unknown.

Some 99,000 TCR templates were measured in each sample. Sequenced by immunoSEQ multiplex PCR; TCRdb stores in-frame clones only, minus some. The sample lists over 70,000 clones, 85% to 90% occurring once. The sequenced sample was CD4+ T cells sorted from blood. This TCR was sampled from a human donor in good health.

CDR3 residues: CASSEVQGGDTQYF. The CDR3 bases are TGCGCCAGCAGTGAGGTGCAGGGTGGAGATACGCAGTATTTT. The rearrangement uses TRBV10-1 and TRBJ2-3; the D gene is possibly TRBD1 (5 bases). V lost 2 bases, J lost 5 bases, and 11 bases lay in between. The CDR3 spans 14 residues. In germline, CDR1 is WNHNN, CDR2 SYGVQD (reference sequence).